One and the same sample provided the 30 T cell receptor beta chains below, sequenced in a study of blood T cell repertoires in COVID-19. Measured with immunoSEQ multiplex PCR; TCRdb has only the in-frame clones, and not every one. The sample holds approximately 70,000 clones; around 93% are singletons and the top ten take less than 6%. Sequenced material: peripheral blood. These receptors were taken from a woman aged 60 to 75 with active COVID-19.

The chain is built from TRBV5-6 and TRBJ1-5; 9 positions agree with TRBD1. Per the germline V gene, CDR1 is SGHDT and CDR2 is YYEEEE. CDR3 length: 16 residues. V dropped 1 base and J dropped 5; count of bases not matched to a gene: 7. CDR3 coding DNA: TGTGCCAGCAGCTTGACCGGGACAGGGAGGGATCAGCCCCAGCATTTT. It yields the protein CASSLTGTGRDQPQHF.

CDR3 amino acids: CASSQGTGNYGYTF. As DNA, the CDR3 is TGTGCCAGCAGCCAAGGGACAGGGAACTATGGCTACACCTTC. V usage is TRBV3-1 (or the pseudogene TRBV3-2) and J usage is TRBJ1-2, with TRBD1 matching 8 bases. Losses at the gene ends were 1 base for V and 2 bases for J; bases not matched to a gene: 0. From germline, CDR1 is LGHDT and CDR2 YNNKEL (reference sequence). The CDR3 extends over 14 amino acids.

This clone has a single count. J is TRBJ2-3 and V is TRBV4-2; 10 bases fit TRBD2. This CDR3 has 16 amino acids. CDR1 is LGHNA and CDR2 is YNFKEQ in the germline V gene. V shed 1 base and J 1 base; nucleotides not matched to a gene: 2. The CDR3 sequence: CASSQVGTSGTDTQYF. As DNA, the CDR3 is TGTGCCAGCAGCCAAGTCGGGACTAGCGGCACAGATACGCAGTATTTT.

This sequence joins TRBV28 and TRBJ2-5, with 10 bases lining up with TRBD2. CDR3 length: 18 amino acids. From germline, CDR1 is MDHEN and CDR2 SYDVKM. V shed 5 bases and J 5 bases; nucleotides not matched to a gene: 17. CDR3 sequence (DNA): TGTGCCAGCAGTCCATATCGTAGGGCTAGCGGGAGAGTGGAGACCCAGTACTTC. This sequence encodes CASSPYRRASGRVETQYF.

In its sample, this clone was seen once. This chain joins TRBV4-1 and TRBJ2-1, with 9 bases identical to TRBD1. CDR3 length: 18 amino acids. Losses at the gene ends were 1 base for V and 7 bases for J; bases not matched to a gene: 14. CDR1 is MGHRA, CDR2 YSYEKL, per germline. CDR3 DNA: TGCGCCAGCAGCCAAGCCGCCACCGGCCACAGGGGGCGAAATGAGCAGTTCTTC. Translated, it gives CASSQAATGHRGRNEQFF.

The V gene is TRBV19, the J gene TRBJ1-6, with TRBD1 identical over 7 bases. CDR3 length equals 14 residues. CDR1 is LNHDA and CDR2 is SQIVND in the germline V gene (reference sequence). The J segment lost 5 bases and the V segment lost 3 bases, leaving 1 base of the junction unmatched. The CDR3 region has the DNA TGTGCCAGTAGTATGGGGACAGATAATTCACCCCTCCACTTT. Its protein product is CASSMGTDNSPLHF.

Only one count was recorded for this clone. This chain links TRBV28 with TRBJ2-7, with D possibly being TRBD2 (6 bases). Germline CDR1 is MDHEN and CDR2 is SYDVKM. V was clipped by 4 bases and J by 7 bases, with 17 bases between them. CDR3 length: 14 amino acids. The CDR3 loop reads CASSSGLSSGEQYF. DNA of the CDR3: TGTGCCAGCAGTTCGGGACTTTCTTCGGGAGAGCAGTACTTC.

The chain uses TRBV24-1 and TRBJ2-1; 7 positions agree with TRBD2. Trimming cost V 5 bases and J 6 bases; bases outside gene matches: 6. Germline values: CDR1 KGHDR, CDR2 SFDVKD. This CDR3 has 14 residues. For the CDR3, the DNA is TGTGCCACCAGTGCGATGGGAGGGAGCAATGAGCAGTTCTTC. As protein: CATSAMGGSNEQFF.

The chain links TRBV6-5 to TRBJ1-2, with D hard to call. V was trimmed by 0 bases and J by 4 bases, leaving 6 bases between them. The CDR3 has 13 residues. From germline, CDR1 is MNHEY and CDR2 SVGAGI. CDR3 in amino acids: CASSYSPVYGYTF. In DNA form, the CDR3 reads TGTGCCAGCAGTTACTCGCCAGTCTATGGCTACACCTTC.

This sequence joins TRBV10-3 and TRBJ1-1, with D maybe TRBD1 (6 bases). The CDR3 runs 15 residues. The V gene's germline CDR1 is ENHRY and CDR2 SYGVKD. Trimming left V 10 bases short and J 0 bases short, with 18 bases between. The CDR3 DNA reads TGTGCCACCGGCGAACCGGGACACATGAACACTGAAGCTTTCTTT. Amino acid sequence: CATGEPGHMNTEAFF.

V is TRBV18 and J is TRBJ2-7, with 7 positions matching TRBD2. Germline V gives CDR1 KGHSH, CDR2 LQKENI. With 3 bases clipped from V and 5 bases from J, the junction kept 1 base outside the gene matches. The CDR3 covers 12 residues. Here the CDR3 reads CASSPSGNEQYF. DNA for the CDR3: TGTGCCAGCTCACCGAGCGGGAACGAGCAGTACTTC.

The chain recombines TRBV29-1 with TRBJ2-2; TRBD2 aligns across 8 bases. Germline lookup yields CDR1 SQVTM and CDR2 ANQGSEA. The CDR3 length is 12 residues. The CDR3: CSGTSRTGELFF. CDR3 DNA sequence: TGCTCGGGGACTAGTCGGACCGGGGAGCTGTTTTTT.

V usage is TRBV2 and J usage is TRBJ1-2; 9 bases map to TRBD1. Germline V gives CDR1 SNHLY, CDR2 FYNNEI. The trim removed 4 bases at V and 1 base at J, leaving 1 base unmatched. This CDR3 comprises 14 residues. In DNA, the CDR3 is TGTGCCAGCAGTGGGGACAGGGTTAACTATGGCTACACCTTC. The encoded protein is CASSGDRVNYGYTF.

The rearrangement links TRBV30 to TRBJ1-1, with TRBD1 matching over 9 bases. Per the germline V gene, CDR1 is GTSNPN and CDR2 is SVGIG (reference sequence). V lost 3 bases to trimming and J lost 5 bases; unmatched junction nucleotides: 7. The CDR3 is 14 residues long. The CDR3 nucleotides are TGTGCCTGGAGGCCCGGGACAGGGAGGACTGAAGCTTTCTTT. It specifies CAWRPGTGRTEAFF.

The V and J genes are TRBV6-6 and TRBJ2-7, with 8 bases lining up with TRBD2. The CDR3 consists of 14 residues. The trim removed 10 bases at V and 4 bases at J, leaving 12 bases unmatched. Germline CDR1 is MNHNY and CDR2 is SVGAGI (reference sequence). CDR3 sequence: CATSGGGTKYEQYF. DNA for the CDR3: TGTGCCACCTCCGGGGGGGGCACCAAATACGAGCAGTACTTC.

The CDR3 spells CASSPPKGMNTEAFF. CDR3 nucleotides: TGTGCCAGCTCACCACCTAAGGGGATGAACACTGAAGCTTTCTTT. The V call is TRBV18, the J call TRBJ1-1, with D tentatively TRBD1 (5 bases). Germline CDR1 is KGHSH and CDR2 is LQKENI. The CDR3 has 15 amino acids. V was trimmed by 0 bases and J by 0 bases, leaving 8 bases between them.

The CDR3 is CASIRGLPWKTQYF. The DNA of the CDR3 is TGCGCCAGCATTCGGGGACTACCTTGGAAGACCCAGTACTTC. The gene calls are TRBV10-1 and TRBJ2-5, with 7 bases matching TRBD2. This CDR3 spans 14 amino acids. CDR1 is WNHNN and CDR2 is SYGVQD in the germline V gene (reference sequence). V shed 7 bases and J 6 bases; nucleotides not matched to a gene: 11.

This clone was seen once. J is TRBJ2-5 and V is TRBV4-1, with D maybe TRBD1 (6 bases). The CDR3 spans 18 residues. The ends were cut back, 0 bases at V and 2 bases at J, with 19 bases in the middle. From germline, CDR1 is MGHRA and CDR2 YSYEKL. CDR3 DNA sequence: TGCGCCAGCAGCCAAGATCGGGCAGGGGCCCACCTTCAAGAGACCCAGTACTTC. Residues: CASSQDRAGAHLQETQYF.

The V gene is TRBV28, the J gene TRBJ2-7, with a tentative D call TRBD1 (6 bases). Trimming removed 6 bases from V and 1 base from J, with 19 bases in between. Germline CDR1 MDHEN, CDR2 SYDVKM. The CDR3 is made up of 16 amino acids. The CDR3 bases are TGTGCCAGCAGCCCACCCCGGACAGCATTTTCCTACGAGCAGTACTTC. This translates into CASSPPRTAFSYEQYF.

The V call is TRBV6-5, the J call TRBJ2-1; the D gene is possibly TRBD1 (5 bases). Between the trimmed V and J ends, which lost 2 bases and 10 bases, there was a span of 12 bases. The CDR3 totals 13 residues. The germline V gene has CDR1 MNHEY and CDR2 SVGAGI. The CDR3 here is CASSYLEKGEQFF. CDR3 nucleotides: TGTGCCAGCAGTTACCTAGAGAAGGGGGAGCAGTTCTTC.

The V and J genes are TRBV7-9 and TRBJ2-1; 13 bases are a match to TRBD2. The CDR3 extends over 16 amino acids. Germline V gene data show CDR1 as SEHNR and CDR2 as FQNEAQ (reference sequence). Trimming at V came to 4 bases and at J to 4 bases, leaving 4 bases not matched to a gene. Here the CDR3 reads CASSSVTSGRYNEQFF. Written as DNA, the CDR3 is TGTGCCAGCAGCTCAGTGACTAGCGGGAGGTACAATGAGCAGTTCTTC.

The gene calls are TRBV6-6 and TRBJ1-3; D uncertain. The CDR3 has 14 amino acids. Trimming removed 6 bases at V and 2 bases at J, with 11 bases between. Germline V lookup: CDR1 MNHNY, CDR2 SVGAGI (reference sequence). CDR3 loop: CASSRGATGNTIYF. For the CDR3, the DNA is TGTGCCAGCAGCCGAGGAGCTACTGGAAACACCATATATTTT.

The chain joins TRBV9 to TRBJ2-1; 12 positions match TRBD2. This CDR3 is built from 16 residues. Germline values: CDR1 SGDLS, CDR2 YYNGEE. The V segment lost 0 bases and the J segment 8 bases; nucleotides outside the gene matches: 6. The CDR3, as DNA: TGTGCCAGCAGCGTAGCCCTAGCGGGAGGGCTGGATGAGCAGTTCTTC. Its protein product is CASSVALAGGLDEQFF.

This chain uses TRBV19 with TRBJ2-1, with 14 bases matching TRBD2. V gave up 4 bases and J gave up 7 bases; unmatched junction bases: 6. CDR1 and CDR2 from the germline V gene are LNHDA and SQIVND (reference sequence). The CDR3 is made up of 16 amino acids. As DNA, the CDR3 is TGTGCCAGTAGTAAACACGGGACTAGCGGGAGTAATGAGCAGTTCTTC. Encoded protein: CASSKHGTSGSNEQFF.

The chain links TRBV4-2 to TRBJ1-4, with D tentatively TRBD1 (5 bases). Looked up from germline, CDR1 is LGHNA and CDR2 is YNFKEQ. The CDR3 is 16 amino acids. V lost 4 bases and J lost 12, with 24 bases in between. The CDR3 coding sequence is TGTGCCAGCAGCCCAGCCTACCAGGGAGGAATGATGGAACTGTTTTTT. Its translation: CASSPAYQGGMMELFF.

V usage is TRBV24-1 and J usage is TRBJ2-5; D call uncertain. Germline lookup yields CDR1 KGHDR and CDR2 SFDVKD. This CDR3 region has 14 residues. V lost 2 bases, J lost 5 bases, and 11 bases lay in between. The chain's CDR3 is CATSDSDTVETQYF. The CDR3 DNA follows: TGTGCCACCAGTGATTCCGACACGGTCGAGACCCAGTACTTC.

The chain employs TRBV4-2 and TRBJ2-3, with D perhaps TRBD2 (6 bases). Germline CDR1 and CDR2: LGHNA and YNFKEQ. V lost 4 bases to trimming and J lost 2 bases, with 13 bases between them. The CDR3 has 15 amino acids. The CDR3 DNA is TGTGCCAGCAGCCGAATGGAGGGATACACAGATACGCAGTATTTT. This gives the protein CASSRMEGYTDTQYF.

The chain combines TRBV2 with TRBJ1-5; D possibly corresponds to TRBD1 (6 bases). The V gene's germline CDR1 is SNHLY and CDR2 FYNNEI. Between the trimmed V and J ends, which lost 6 bases and 8 bases, there was a span of 17 bases. This CDR3 has 14 amino acids. CDR3 region: CASRETQGREPQHF. The CDR3 coding sequence is TGTGCCAGCAGGGAAACACAGGGTAGGGAGCCCCAGCATTTT.

This rearrangement joins TRBV6-1 to TRBJ2-7; tentatively, D is TRBD2 (6 bases). Germline V gives CDR1 MNHNS, CDR2 SASEGT. The CDR3 runs 14 residues. The ends were cut back, 2 bases at V and 4 bases at J, with 12 bases in the middle. DNA for the CDR3: TGTGCCAGCAGTGAAATAAGGGACTGGTACGAGCAGTACTTC. Translated, it gives CASSEIRDWYEQYF.

V gene TRBV27 combines with J gene TRBJ1-1, with TRBD1 identical over 7 bases. Germline assignment: CDR1 MNHEY and CDR2 SMNVEV (reference sequence). The CDR3 has 14 amino acids. With 6 bases clipped from V and 4 bases from J, the junction kept 8 bases outside the gene matches. Here the CDR3 reads CASSLTGTVTEAFF. The CDR3 region has the DNA TGTGCCAGCAGCCTAACCGGGACAGTCACTGAAGCTTTCTTT.